The entry below gives a single T cell receptor (beta chain) sequence along with its context. Antigen: not known. Sequenced by immunoSEQ multiplex PCR; TCRdb stores in-frame clones only, minus some. This table has approximately 260,000 clones, approximately 86% appearing once. V lost 7 bases and J 8 bases, leaving 19 bases between the germline ends. This CDR3 is 14 amino acids long. Germline-derived CDR1 and CDR2 are SGHRS and YFSETQ. These data come from a study of cytomegalovirus exposure and HLA in healthy donors. Study-wide results and limits: Cytomegalovirus-associated TCR beta chains were listed, numbering 164. A subsequent analysis found that TCR clusters from the first cohort also tended to co-occur in the 130 or so validation repertoires, with 90% to 95% of cluster scores above 0.

The sample consisted of PBMCs. The clonotype comes from a woman aged 18 to 35 in good health and CMV-seronegative. This chain links TRBV5-1 with TRBJ2-1; D might be TRBD2 (5 bases). CDR3 bases: TGCGCCAGCCGGAGTGACGGGGTGTTGGATGAGCAGTTCTTC. Translated: CASRSDGVLDEQFF.